The following is a T cell receptor beta chain sequence with its context. Germline V CDR1 and CDR2: LNHDA, SQIVND (reference sequence). After removal of 3 bases from V and 4 bases from J, the junction contained 5 bases not matched to a gene. The CDR3 runs to 14 residues. The method was immunoSEQ multiplex PCR; TCRdb's version includes in-frame clones alone and lacks a portion of them. Of about 120,000 clones listed, 78% are singletons. This sample was included in a study of blood T cell repertoires in COVID-19. The J gene is TRBJ1-2, the V gene TRBV19, with TRBD1 matching 7 bases. The sequence was obtained from a man between 65 and 85 years old with acute or convalescent COVID-19. Sequencing was carried out using peripheral blood. CDR3 residues: CASSMRGQVYGYTF. CDR3 DNA: TGTGCCAGTAGTATGAGGGGGCAAGTCTATGGCTACACCTTC.